These 17 T cell receptor beta chains originate from one sample sequenced in a study of naive and memory T cell subsets. An oligonucleotide containing a UMI was ligated to the 3' end of TCR cDNA. Amplification of ligated cDNA took four PCR rounds with SP2 and nested alpha and beta constant primers. TCRdb re-analysed the 5' RACE reads in MiXCR, keeping a single row per CDR3 protein. The profile shows roughly 60,000 distinct CDR3 sequences, approximately 7.2% of them singletons. The source of these receptors is a male donor in good health.

This clonotype came up a few times. The genes are TRBV18 and TRBJ2-4; 7 bases line up with TRBD1. CDR3 length: 18 residues. CDR1 and CDR2 (germline): KGHSH, LQKENI. V was pared by 0 bases and J by 3 bases, with 11 bases of the junction left unmatched. CDR3 nucleotide sequence: TGTGCCAGCTCACCACCGGTTAACAGGGGTCTTGTCAAAAACATTCAGTACTTC. As protein: CASSPPVNRGLVKNIQYF.

This clonotype has a handful of counts. This chain links TRBV18 with TRBJ2-1; tentative D call: TRBD2 (5 bases). The V end was cut by 3 bases, the J end by 8 bases, with 11 bases between. The length of the CDR3 is 13 residues. The germline gives CDR1 KGHSH, CDR2 LQKENI. This CDR3 is CASSPRRTDEQFF. Here the CDR3 DNA reads TGTGCCAGCTCACCGAGGAGGACCGATGAGCAGTTCTTC.

In this sample, this clonotype turned up many times. The chain links TRBV6-5 to TRBJ2-2; D tentatively reads TRBD1 or TRBD2 (5 bases each). This CDR3 has 13 amino acids. V shed 5 bases and J shed 6 bases, with 10 bases lying between them. CDR1 MNHEY and CDR2 SVGAGI come from the germline V gene. CDR3 nucleotide sequence: TGTGCCAGCAGTGGGACCCTCGCCGGGGAGCTGTTTTTT. The encoded protein is CASSGTLAGELFF.

This clonotype has ten or more counts. The rearrangement links TRBV12-3 or TRBV12-4 to TRBJ1-1, with D uncertain. CDR3 length equals 15 residues. Trimming shortened V by 3 bases and J by 6 bases, and 17 bases separated the two germline ends. The CDR3 DNA sequence: TGTGCCAGCAGTTTTCTTAGGGCTGGGGTACCTGAAGCTTTCTTT. Its translation: CASSFLRAGVPEAFF.

This clonotype was seen many times. This sequence joins TRBV7-8 and TRBJ1-4; a weak D match, TRBD1 (5 bases). This CDR3 is built from 16 residues. Trimming removed 5 bases at V and 5 bases at J, with 18 bases between. The germline V gene encodes CDR1 SGHVS and CDR2 FQNEAQ. This chain's CDR3 is CASSPQWGLGNEKLFF. DNA of the CDR3: TGTGCCAGCAGCCCCCAGTGGGGGTTGGGGAATGAAAAACTGTTTTTT.

This clonotype was seen many times. The chain is built from TRBV12-3 or TRBV12-4 and TRBJ2-1, with D possibly matching TRBD2 (6 bases). This CDR3 is 13 amino acids long. V lost 5 bases to trimming and J lost 13 bases, with 18 bases between them. DNA for the CDR3: TGTGCCAGCAGTCCCGGGACTCCGGCAAATCAGTTCTTC. It encodes CASSPGTPANQFF.

This clonotype came up many times. CDR3 DNA: TGCGCCAGCAGCCAAGTTCCTAGAAAGCTCGTGAACACTGAAGCTTTCTTT. Its protein product is CASSQVPRKLVNTEAFF. The rearrangement joins TRBV4-1 to TRBJ1-1; D is uncertain. Trimming took off 1 base at V and 0 bases at J, with 15 bases between the two ends. CDR1 MGHRA and CDR2 YSYEKL come from the germline V gene. CDR3 length: 17 residues.

This clonotype has a count of ten or more. The chain recombines TRBV19 with TRBJ2-3, with TRBD2 matching over 11 bases. In germline, CDR1 is LNHDA, CDR2 SQIVND (reference sequence). After removal of 5 bases from V and 3 bases from J, the junction contained 7 bases not matched to a gene. The CDR3 runs to 16 residues. In DNA form, the CDR3 reads TGTGCCAGTAGTGACAGACTAGCGGGGATGACAGATACGCAGTATTTT. Translation: CASSDRLAGMTDTQYF.

V usage is TRBV5-4 and J usage is TRBJ2-7; D is perhaps TRBD1 (5 bases). CDR3 length: 17 residues. Germline-derived CDR1 and CDR2 are SGHNT and YYREEE (reference sequence). The V gene lost 0 bases and the J gene lost 0 bases, with 16 bases spanning the gap. The CDR3 loop is CASSLAGEWGHSYEQYF. CDR3 DNA sequence: TGTGCCAGCAGCTTGGCCGGTGAGTGGGGCCACTCCTACGAGCAGTACTTC.

This clonotype has more than one count but fewer than ten. The chain uses TRBV7-9 and TRBJ2-5; TRBD1 matches 9 bases. Germline V gene sequence: CDR1 SEHNR, CDR2 FQNEAQ (reference sequence). CDR3 size: 18 residues. J gave up 1 base and V 6 bases, and 15 bases lay outside the gene matches. This chain's CDR3 is CASRGSSTGQGVQETQYF. The CDR3 region has the DNA TGTGCCAGCAGAGGATCAAGTACGGGACAGGGCGTCCAAGAGACCCAGTACTTC.

This clonotype was recorded many times. This sequence joins TRBV9 and TRBJ2-1; 10 bases match TRBD2. CDR1 and CDR2 from the germline V gene are SGDLS and YYNGEE. Germline trimming cut 5 bases from V and 0 bases from J; bases unmatched to any gene: 2. This CDR3 has 15 residues. The CDR3 spells CASSSGGSSYNEQFF. CDR3 DNA sequence: TGTGCCAGCAGTAGCGGGGGGAGCTCCTACAATGAGCAGTTCTTC.

The table lists this clonotype with many counts. The rearrangement links TRBV6-1 to TRBJ2-5; tentatively, D is TRBD1 (6 bases). The CDR3 length is 13 residues. V lost 3 bases to trimming and J lost 3 bases, with 8 bases between them. The germline V gene encodes CDR1 MNHNS and CDR2 SASEGT. The CDR3 spells CASSEGAEETQYF. CDR3 sequence (DNA): TGTGCCAGCAGTGAGGGGGCCGAAGAGACCCAGTACTTC.

The J gene is TRBJ2-1, the V gene TRBV20-1; no firm D call. The CDR3 spans 15 residues. Germline V gene lookup returns CDR1 DFQATT and CDR2 SNEGSKA (reference sequence). Trimming left V 3 bases short and J 0 bases short, with 12 bases between. The CDR3: CSARARTASYNEQFF. The CDR3 region has the DNA TGCAGTGCTAGGGCGAGAACGGCCTCCTACAATGAGCAGTTCTTC.

Here the CDR3 DNA reads TGTGCCTGGAGATACGGCGGGACAGCCGATGAGCAGTTCTTC. Translating gives CAWRYGGTADEQFF. The chain couples TRBV30 to TRBJ2-1, with D maybe TRBD1 (7 bases). Germline CDR1 and CDR2: GTSNPN and SVGIG (reference sequence). V lost 3 bases and J lost 8, with 17 bases in between. The CDR3 contains 14 residues. Filled out from reference TRBV30 and TRBJ2-1, the complete variable domain reads SQTIHQWPATLVQPVGSPLSLECTVEGTSNPNLYWYRQAAGRGLQLLFYSVGIGQISSEVPQNLSASRPQDRQFILSSKKLLLSDSGFYLCAWRYGGTADEQFFGPGTRLTVL.

The CDR3 region is CSVAGLSGGGDTQYF. The CDR3 DNA sequence: TGCAGCGTTGCCGGACTATCGGGAGGAGGAGATACGCAGTATTTT. The chain couples TRBV29-1 to TRBJ2-3; 7 nucleotides match TRBD2. V lost 4 bases and J lost 5; bases outside the gene matches: 12. Germline CDR1 and CDR2: SQVTM and ANQGSEA. The CDR3 is made up of 15 amino acids.

This clonotype showed up just a few times. This chain connects TRBV5-1 to TRBJ2-7, with D perhaps TRBD2 (5 bases). Germline CDR1 reads SGHRS; CDR2 reads YFSETQ. This CDR3 is built from 14 residues. Trimming stripped 3 bases from V and 5 bases from J, with 15 bases between. CDR3 DNA sequence: TGCGCCAGCAGCTCCGGGGTCTTGAGTCACGAGCAGTACTTC. Protein: CASSSGVLSHEQYF.

The table lists this clonotype with a few counts. The V call is TRBV6-5, the J call TRBJ1-2; no reliable D call. Germline V gene data show CDR1 as MNHEY and CDR2 as SVGAGI. The ends were cut back, 5 bases at V and 8 bases at J, with 36 bases in the middle. There are 20 residues in the CDR3. The CDR3 DNA follows: TGTGCCAGCAGTCCTCCTGGACGGCATCCGAGCGCCCTCAAAGCTATCGGCTACACCTTC. Protein: CASSPPGRHPSALKAIGYTF.